A selection of T cell receptor beta chains follows, all from one sample in a study of shared clonotypes between healthy human individuals. TCRdb keeps only in-frame clones here, not all; method: immunoSEQ multiplex PCR. The repertoire consists of about 820,000 clones, with about 91% occurring once and the leading ten covering around 24%. Source material: naive CD8+ T cells sorted from blood. These receptors were taken from a man aged 25-45 years in good health. The CDR3 runs from the conserved cysteine through the conserved F or W. The order of the fields is J gene, V gene, D gene, CDR3 protein, CDR3 DNA. A D gene is named only where the DNA matches it firmly.

TRBJ1-5 TRBV7-8 . CASSLRPGSNQPQHF TGTGCCAGCAGCTTAAGACCTGGTAGCAATCAGCCCCAGCATTTT
TRBJ1-1 TRBV29-1 . CSVGDLYLEAFF TGCAGCGTTGGAGACCTATACCTAGAAGCTTTCTTT
TRBJ2-1 TRBV2 . CASRIIGGLYNEQFF TGTGCCAGCAGGATCATTGGAGGGTTGTACAATGAGCAGTTCTTC
TRBJ2-7 TRBV27 TRBD1 CASSLSGTGSTYEQYF TGTGCCAGCAGTTTATCGGGGACAGGATCCACCTACGAGCAGTACTTC
TRBJ2-1 TRBV15 . CATRMADEQFF TGTGCCACCAGGATGGCGGATGAGCAGTTCTTC
TRBJ1-4 TRBV19 . CASSIVGRGLFF TGTGCCAGTAGTATAGTTGGACGCGGACTGTTTTTT
TRBJ2-7 TRBV7-9 . CASSLPPGEGEQYF TGTGCCAGCAGCTTACCCCCCGGAGAGGGCGAGCAGTACTTC
TRBJ2-6 TRBV14 . CASSQRPKESGANVLTF TGTGCCAGCAGCCAACGGCCCAAAGAGTCTGGGGCCAACGTCCTGACTTTC
TRBJ1-2 TRBV25-1 TRBD1 CASSGIHRDRARNYGYTF TGTGCCAGCAGTGGAATTCACCGGGACAGGGCACGAAACTATGGCTACACCTTC
TRBJ1-1 TRBV2 . CASTLWGGQTNTEAFF TGTGCCAGCACCCTATGGGGGGGCCAGACGAACACTGAAGCTTTCTTT